The rows below give T cell receptor beta chains drawn from one sample of a study of T cell repertoires in cytomegalovirus infection. The antigens of these receptors remain unknown. TCRdb reprocessed the reads with MiXCR, giving one entry per CDR3 protein. The table includes hundreds of thousands of distinct CDR3 sequences, under 45% detected once. Sequences were derived from cultured PBMCs, sampled from culture after CMV antigen stimulation. Receptor source: a human donor in good health (CMV status not recorded). Some clones in this sample may be carry-over from other donors' samples. Both conserved end residues are part of each CDR3. A D gene is named only where the DNA matches it firmly. The size entry is marked missing in some rows and otherwise reads once, few, many or a size class.

d_call	v_call	j_call	clone_size	cdr3_aa	cdr3_nt
TRBD2	TRBV27	TRBJ2-7	few	CASSTSSGSRNEQYF	TGTGCCAGCAGTACCTCTAGCGGGAGTCGTAACGAGCAGTACTTC
NA	TRBV5-4	TRBJ2-1	few	CASSLGQLTGLRKNNEQFF	TGTGCCAGCAGCTTGGGCCAACTCACAGGACTCCGAAAGAACAATGAGCAGTTCTTC
NA	TRBV7-2	TRBJ1-1	many	CASSSAPGAEAFF	TGTGCCAGCAGCTCCGCGCCGGGGGCTGAAGCTTTCTTT
NA	TRBV7-2	TRBJ1-4	NA	CASSSPGGVREKLFF	TGTGCCAGCAGCTCCCCGGGAGGCGTAAGGGAAAAACTGTTTTTT
NA	TRBV7-2	TRBJ1-1	many	CASSFAEHTEAFF	TGTGCCAGCAGCTTCGCGGAGCACACTGAAGCTTTCTTT
NA	TRBV7-2	TRBJ1-3	many	CASSSRTGSGNTIYF	TGTGCCAGCAGCTCCCGGACGGGCTCTGGAAACACCATATATTTT
TRBD1	TRBV5-1	TRBJ1-1	few	CASRSGRGMAFF	TGCGCCAGCAGATCCGGCAGGGGGATGGCTTTCTTT
NA	TRBV6-5	TRBJ1-5	few	CASSRDGLNQPQHF	TGTGCCAGCAGTAGGGACGGTCTAAATCAGCCCCAGCATTTT
NA	TRBV7-8	TRBJ2-3	few	CASSLARPGRTDTQYF	TGTGCCAGCAGCTTAGCCCGGCCGGGTAGGACAGATACGCAGTATTTT
NA	TRBV6-6	TRBJ2-7	few	CASSVQSYEQYF	TGTGCCAGCTCGGTGCAGTCATACGAGCAGTACTTC
NA	TRBV12-3/TRBV12-4	TRBJ2-1	few	CASSPDYNEQFF	TGTGCCAGCAGTCCAGACTACAATGAGCAGTTCTTC
NA	TRBV5-5	TRBJ1-1	few	CASSLVLRPGRPITGEAFF	TGTGCCAGCAGCTTGGTCTTGCGCCCCGGACGCCCAATCACAGGGGAAGCTTTCTTT
NA	TRBV7-2	TRBJ2-7	few	CASSSTGVSAYEQYF	TGTGCCAGCAGCTCGACAGGAGTTTCGGCCTACGAGCAGTACTTC
NA	TRBV28	TRBJ2-3	NA	CASSSGGGDQTDTQYF	TGTGCCAGCAGTTCTGGGGGCGGGGATCAAACAGATACGCAGTATTTT
NA	TRBV6-2/TRBV6-3	TRBJ1-1	NA	CASSLTGLSNTEAFF	TGTGCCAGCAGTCTTACCGGCCTATCGAACACTGAAGCTTTCTTT
NA	TRBV12-3/TRBV12-4	TRBJ2-7	NA	CASRAQAEQYF	TGTGCCAGCAGAGCCCAGGCCGAGCAGTACTTC
TRBD2	TRBV5-1	TRBJ2-1	NA	CASRRTSGSSYNEQFF	TGCGCCAGCAGAAGGACTAGCGGCAGCTCCTACAATGAGCAGTTCTTC
TRBD1	TRBV7-2	TRBJ2-3	many	CASSLPSRGDTQYF	TGTGCCAGCAGCTTACCCAGCAGGGGGGATACGCAGTATTTT
TRBD1	TRBV7-6	TRBJ1-1	NA	CASSLAKETGEAFF	TGTGCCAGCAGCTTAGCTAAAGAGACAGGGGAAGCTTTCTTT
NA	TRBV20-1	TRBJ2-5	NA	CSATSRETQYF	TGCAGTGCTACCTCCCGAGAGACCCAGTACTTC
TRBD1	TRBV11-2	TRBJ1-1	NA	CASSLQPGQGTEAFF	TGTGCCAGCAGCCTTCAACCGGGACAGGGGACTGAAGCTTTCTTT
TRBD2	TRBV15	TRBJ2-1	NA	CATSGSGIYNEQFF	TGTGCCACCAGCGGTAGCGGGATATACAATGAGCAGTTCTTC
NA	TRBV7-8	TRBJ1-5	NA	CASSFGKILNQPQHF	TGTGCCAGCAGCTTCGGGAAAATACTCAATCAGCCCCAGCATTTT
TRBD1	TRBV7-8	TRBJ1-1	NA	CASSPRMGDREVSPEAFF	TGTGCCAGCAGCCCACGGATGGGGGACAGGGAAGTCAGCCCTGAAGCTTTCTTT
TRBD1	TRBV29-1	TRBJ2-7	NA	CSVEGTGAEQYF	TGCAGCGTTGAAGGGACAGGCGCCGAGCAGTACTTC
NA	TRBV7-2	TRBJ2-3	NA	CASTQAASRVDTQYF	TGTGCCAGCACCCAAGCGGCTTCTCGGGTAGATACGCAGTATTTT
TRBD2	TRBV7-2	TRBJ2-1	NA	CASRSSGGSSYNEQFF	TGTGCCAGCAGGTCTAGCGGAGGGAGCTCCTACAATGAGCAGTTCTTC
TRBD1	TRBV29-1	TRBJ2-6	NA	CSVEGQGSSGANVLTF	TGCAGCGTTGAAGGACAGGGAAGCTCTGGGGCCAACGTCCTGACTTTC
NA	TRBV7-2	TRBJ2-3	NA	CASSLQGLRTDTQYF	TGTGCCAGCAGCTTACAGGGACTCCGCACAGATACGCAGTATTTT
NA	TRBV6-1	TRBJ1-5	NA	CASSELAGVFGQPQHF	TGTGCCAGCAGTGAGTTGGCAGGCGTATTTGGTCAGCCCCAGCATTTT
NA	TRBV23-1	TRBJ2-2	NA	CASSQSNRGPPSEQTGELFF	TGCGCCAGCAGTCAATCGAATAGGGGTCCACCGAGTGAACAGACCGGGGAGCTGTTTTTT